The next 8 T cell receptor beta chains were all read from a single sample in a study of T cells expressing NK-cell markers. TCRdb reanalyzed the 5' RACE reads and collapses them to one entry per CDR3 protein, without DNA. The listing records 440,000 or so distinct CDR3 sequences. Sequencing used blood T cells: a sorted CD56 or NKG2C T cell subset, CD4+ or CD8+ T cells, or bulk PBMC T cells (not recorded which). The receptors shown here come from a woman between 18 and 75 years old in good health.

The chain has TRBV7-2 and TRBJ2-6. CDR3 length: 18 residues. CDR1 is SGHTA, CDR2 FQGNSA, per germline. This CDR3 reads CASSLATTLRNGANVLTF.

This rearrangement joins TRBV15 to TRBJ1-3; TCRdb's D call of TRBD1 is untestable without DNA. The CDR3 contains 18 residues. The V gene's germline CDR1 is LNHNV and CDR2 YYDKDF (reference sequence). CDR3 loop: CATSRDLGTGGSGNTIYF.

The CDR3 loop reads CASSRVPNTEAFF. The chain joins TRBV12-3 or TRBV12-4 to TRBJ1-1; there is no DNA to check the TCRdb D call of TRBD1. The CDR3 contains 13 residues.

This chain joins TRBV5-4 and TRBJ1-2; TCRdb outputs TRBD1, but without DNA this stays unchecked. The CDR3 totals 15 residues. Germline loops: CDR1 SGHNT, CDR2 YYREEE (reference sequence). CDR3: CASSLAGAMGYGYTF. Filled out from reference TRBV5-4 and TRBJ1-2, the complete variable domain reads ETGVTQSPTHLIKTRGQQVTLRCSSQSGHNTVSWYQQALGQGPQFIFQYYREEENGRGNFPPRFSGLQFPNYSSELNVNALELDDSALYLCASSLAGAMGYGYTFGSGTRLTVV.

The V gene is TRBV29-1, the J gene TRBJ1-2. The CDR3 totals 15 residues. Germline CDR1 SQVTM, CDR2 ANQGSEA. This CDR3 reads CSVESRQLANYGYTF.

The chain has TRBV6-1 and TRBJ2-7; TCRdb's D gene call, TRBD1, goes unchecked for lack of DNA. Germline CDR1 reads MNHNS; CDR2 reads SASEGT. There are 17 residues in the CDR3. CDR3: CASSPRTGPLSSYEQYF.

The CDR3 here is CASSPGQGAFGNTEAFF. The V and J genes are TRBV12-3 or TRBV12-4 and TRBJ1-1; TCRdb proposes TRBD1, but this gene call is untestable without DNA. This CDR3 region has 17 residues.

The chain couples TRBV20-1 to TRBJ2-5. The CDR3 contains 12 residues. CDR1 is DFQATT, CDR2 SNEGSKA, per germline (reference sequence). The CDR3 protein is CSAWANLETQYF.